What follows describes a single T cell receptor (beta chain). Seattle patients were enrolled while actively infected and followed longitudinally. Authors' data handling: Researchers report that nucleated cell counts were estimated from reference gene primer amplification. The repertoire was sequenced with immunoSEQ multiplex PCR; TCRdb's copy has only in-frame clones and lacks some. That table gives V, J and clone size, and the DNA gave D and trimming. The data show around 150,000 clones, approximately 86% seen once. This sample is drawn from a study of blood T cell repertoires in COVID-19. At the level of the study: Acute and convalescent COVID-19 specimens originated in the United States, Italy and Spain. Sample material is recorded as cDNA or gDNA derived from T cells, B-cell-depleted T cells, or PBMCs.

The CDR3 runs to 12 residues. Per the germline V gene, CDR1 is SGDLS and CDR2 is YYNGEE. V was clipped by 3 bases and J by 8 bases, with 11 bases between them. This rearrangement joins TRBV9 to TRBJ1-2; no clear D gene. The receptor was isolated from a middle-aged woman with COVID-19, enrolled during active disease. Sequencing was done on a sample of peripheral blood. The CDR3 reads CASSANSWGYTF. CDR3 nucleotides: TGTGCCAGCAGCGCGAACAGTTGGGGCTACACCTTC.